These 27 T cell receptor beta chains were sequenced from one sample in a study of cytomegalovirus exposure and HLA in healthy donors (dated by TCRdb to 2016 to 2017). Library generation was performed with the immunoSEQ multiplex PCR assay. TCRdb carries this immuneACCESS record with in-frame sequences only. Its versions omit some clonotypes, under half of them owing to an unresolved V gene in the studies checked, with the rest unexplained. This sample gives about 240,000 clones in total; approximately 83% of them show up just once. Less than 1.5% of the sample comes from the top ten. The sequenced sample was PBMCs. These receptor sequences come from a woman aged 25-40 years in good health and CMV-seropositive.

This clone came up once. This rearrangement joins TRBV14 to TRBJ2-7, with 7 bases lining up with TRBD2. Germline assignment: CDR1 SGHDN and CDR2 FVKESK. Trimming took 4 bases from V and 5 from J; bases not matched to a gene: 11. The CDR3 consists of 15 residues. CDR3 coding DNA: TGTGCCAGCAGCCTCATAGGGGCGGGAGATAACGAGCAGTACTTC. Encoded protein: CASSLIGAGDNEQYF.

V gene TRBV11-3 combines with J gene TRBJ2-1, with D hard to call. The germline CDR1 and CDR2 sequences are SGHNT and YENEEA. This CDR3 comprises 15 residues. Between the trimmed V and J ends, which lost 5 bases and 10 bases, there was a span of 21 bases. CDR3 sequence reads: CASSPRGSSPWEQFF. The CDR3 DNA reads TGTGCCAGCAGCCCAAGAGGTAGTAGCCCCTGGGAGCAGTTCTTC.

The rearrangement joins TRBV6-5 to TRBJ1-2, with unresolved D. The CDR3 spans 11 residues. The germline V gene has CDR1 MNHEY and CDR2 SVGAGI. V was cut by 7 bases and J by 3 bases, with 6 bases left in between. CDR3 protein: CASMQDYGYTF. CDR3 nucleotides: TGTGCCAGCATGCAGGACTATGGCTACACCTTC.

The J gene is TRBJ2-3, the V gene TRBV5-1, with 15 nucleotides matching TRBD2. Germline-derived CDR1 and CDR2 are SGHRS and YFSETQ. The J segment lost 1 base and the V segment lost 4 bases, leaving 4 bases of the junction unmatched. This CDR3 region has 17 residues. This CDR3 reads CASSGLAGGKGTDTQYF. The CDR3 DNA follows: TGCGCCAGCAGCGGACTAGCGGGAGGGAAGGGCACAGATACGCAGTATTTT.

J is TRBJ1-1 and V is TRBV7-9, with 10 bases that match TRBD1. V lost 5 bases to trimming and J lost 5 bases; unmatched junction nucleotides: 5. There are 14 residues in the CDR3. Per germline, CDR1 SEHNR and CDR2 FQNEAQ (reference sequence). The CDR3 loop is CASSQTGGGTEAFF. The CDR3 nucleotides are TGTGCCAGCAGCCAGACAGGGGGCGGGACTGAAGCTTTCTTT. Full variable domain (missing parts from reference TRBV7-9 and TRBJ1-1): DTGVSQNPRHKITKRGQNVTFRCDPISEHNRLYWYRQTLGQGPEFLTYFQNEAQLEKSRLLSDRFSAERPKGSFSTLEIQRTEQGDSAMYLCASSQTGGGTEAFFGQGTRLTVV.

This clone has just a few counts. The J gene is TRBJ2-2, the V gene TRBV7-9; D might be TRBD2 (5 bases). The CDR3 loop spans 16 amino acids. V was trimmed by 5 bases and J by 2 bases, leaving 15 bases between them. CDR1 is SEHNR, CDR2 FQNEAQ, per germline (reference sequence). CDR3 DNA sequence: TGTGCCAGCAGCCCCGGCAGAGCGGCAAACACCGGGGAGCTGTTTTTT. Its translation: CASSPGRAANTGELFF.

The chain has TRBV7-6 and TRBJ2-5; 8 bases fit TRBD1. J was trimmed by 2 bases and V by 2 bases; bases with no gene match: 13. The CDR3 length is 18 residues. From germline, CDR1 is SGHVS and CDR2 FNYEAQ. CDR3 sequence reads: CASSLPNRQGRLQETQYF. As DNA, the CDR3 is TGTGCCAGCAGCTTACCAAATAGACAGGGGAGATTACAAGAGACCCAGTACTTC. The variable domain in full, with the rest retrieved from reference TRBV7-6 and TRBJ2-5, is GAGVSQSPRYKVTKRGQDVALRCDPISGHVSLYWYRQALGQGPEFLTYFNYEAQQDKSGLPNDRFSAERPEGSISTLTIQRTEQRDSAMYRCASSLPNRQGRLQETQYFGPGTRLLVL.

J is TRBJ2-7 and V is TRBV6-5; 7 bases map to TRBD2. CDR3 length: 16 amino acids. The ends lost 4 bases at V and 3 bases at J; junction bases unmatched: 12. CDR1 and CDR2 from the germline V gene are MNHEY and SVGAGI. The chain's CDR3 is CASSSRPPGGFYEQYF. CDR3 coding DNA: TGTGCCAGCAGTTCCCGCCCCCCGGGAGGTTTCTACGAGCAGTACTTC.

The CDR3 region has the DNA TGCGCCAGCACAGGGGAGTTGACTGAAGCTTTCTTT. Protein sequence: CASTGELTEAFF. V gene TRBV5-1 combines with J gene TRBJ1-1; D perhaps matches TRBD1 (6 bases). Germline V CDR1 and CDR2: SGHRS, YFSETQ. CDR3 length: 12 amino acids. V was cut by 6 bases and J by 5 bases, with 11 bases left in between.

The J gene is TRBJ2-7, the V gene TRBV28, with 7 positions matching TRBD2. The CDR3 contains 14 residues. J gave up 5 bases and V 5 bases, and 9 bases lay outside the gene matches. CDR1 is MDHEN, CDR2 SYDVKM, per germline. The CDR3 region has the DNA TGTGCCAGCAGTGCGGGAGTGAGGAAGCACGAGCAGTACTTC. Protein sequence: CASSAGVRKHEQYF. The full variable domain, its missing parts supplied by reference TRBV28 and TRBJ2-7, is DVKVTQSSRYLVKRTGEKVFLECVQDMDHENMFWYRQDPGLGLRLIYFSYDVKMKEKGDIPEGYSVSREKKERFSLILESASTNQTSMYLCASSAGVRKHEQYFGPGTRLTVT.

This chain connects TRBV14 to TRBJ2-2; TRBD2 agrees at 7 bases. The germline gives CDR1 SGHDN, CDR2 FVKESK. The V segment lost 1 base and the J segment 5 bases; nucleotides outside the gene matches: 4. There are 15 residues in the CDR3. The CDR3 reads CASSQGLAWTGELFF. CDR3 nucleotide sequence: TGTGCCAGCAGCCAAGGACTAGCATGGACCGGGGAGCTGTTTTTT.

The chain links TRBV27 to TRBJ2-7; no reliable D call. This CDR3 contains 14 residues. Trimming removed 2 bases from V and 0 bases from J, with 8 bases in between. Per germline, CDR1 MNHEY and CDR2 SMNVEV (reference sequence). The CDR3 spells CASSLKAASYEQYF. The CDR3 coding sequence is TGTGCCAGCAGTTTAAAGGCGGCCTCCTACGAGCAGTACTTC.

The chain is built from TRBV18 and TRBJ2-2, with TRBD2 matching 10 bases. This CDR3 has 15 residues. V shed 3 bases and J 5 bases; nucleotides not matched to a gene: 3. In germline, CDR1 is KGHSH, CDR2 LQKENI. The CDR3 is CASSPLAGVTGELFF. The CDR3 DNA follows: TGTGCCAGCTCACCTCTAGCGGGAGTAACCGGGGAGCTGTTTTTT.

The chain links TRBV1 to TRBJ1-2; the listed D gene, TRBD1, was not tested against the DNA. TRBV1 is designated a pseudogene. CDR3 length: 14 residues. The chain's CDR3 is CTSSQNSHWYGYTF. As DNA, the CDR3 is TGCACCAGCAGCCAAAACAGTCATTGGTATGGCTACACCTTC.

The J gene is TRBJ2-6, the V gene TRBV27, with a possible D match to TRBD2 (6 bases). V lost 0 bases and J lost 1, with 7 bases in between. This CDR3 has 16 amino acids. The germline V gene has CDR1 MNHEY and CDR2 SMNVEV (reference sequence). As DNA, the CDR3 is TGTGCCAGCAGTTTATCAGGGACTTCTGGGGCCAACGTCCTGACTTTC. It is translated as CASSLSGTSGANVLTF.

The rearrangement links TRBV30 to TRBJ2-7, with 7 bases aligning to TRBD2. The CDR3 totals 18 residues. J lost 3 bases, V lost 1 base, and 18 bases had no gene match. Per germline, CDR1 GTSNPN and CDR2 SVGIG (reference sequence). In nucleotides, the CDR3 is TGTGCCTGGAGTGCCCCCGGAGGGTTTATACTAGCGTACTACGAGCAGTACTTC. Its protein product is CAWSAPGGFILAYYEQYF.

The J gene is TRBJ1-2, the V gene TRBV7-8, with a possible D match to TRBD1 (6 bases). The ends were cut back, 4 bases at V and 6 bases at J, with 15 bases in the middle. The CDR3 totals 14 residues. The V gene's germline CDR1 is SGHVS and CDR2 FQNEAQ. In DNA form, the CDR3 reads TGTGCCAGCAGCTCGAACAGGGTTTCGGATGGCTACACCTTC. Its protein is CASSSNRVSDGYTF. Using reference TRBV7-8 and TRBJ1-2 for the parts outside the CDR3, the full variable domain is GAGVSQSPRYKVAKRGQDVALRCDPISGHVSLFWYQQALGQGPEFLTYFQNEAQLDKSGLPSDRFFAERPEGSVSTLKIQRTQQEDSAVYLCASSSNRVSDGYTFGSGTRLTVV.

The J gene is TRBJ1-1, the V gene TRBV28; D unresolved. The V gene lost 6 bases and the J gene lost 3 bases, with 8 bases spanning the gap. Germline V gene lookup returns CDR1 MDHEN and CDR2 SYDVKM. CDR3 size: 12 residues. The CDR3 nucleotides are TGTGCCAGCAGCCTACTGTACACTGAAGCTTTCTTT. It yields the protein CASSLLYTEAFF.

The V gene is TRBV5-1, the J gene TRBJ2-7; 7 nucleotides agree with TRBD1. The trim removed 3 bases at V and 3 bases at J, leaving 9 bases unmatched. Germline-derived CDR1 and CDR2 are SGHRS and YFSETQ. This CDR3 is built from 15 residues. The CDR3 region is CASSSSGTDIYEQYF. The CDR3, as DNA: TGCGCCAGCAGCTCGTCCGGGACAGATATCTACGAGCAGTACTTC.

The chain has TRBV11-2 and TRBJ1-1, with D possibly matching TRBD1 (5 bases). CDR1 is SGHAT, CDR2 FQNNGV, per germline. V gave up 0 bases and J gave up 3 bases, with 5 bases separating them. The CDR3 has 13 residues. CDR3 in DNA: TGTGCCAGCAGCTTAGACAGGGACACTGAAGCTTTCTTT. Its translation: CASSLDRDTEAFF.

The V gene is TRBV30, the J gene TRBJ1-1; D is perhaps TRBD1 (6 bases). CDR3 length equals 14 residues. Trimming took 8 bases from V and 2 from J, leaving 18 bases between them. Germline V gives CDR1 GTSNPN, CDR2 SVGIG (reference sequence). The CDR3 DNA reads TGTGCCGGACGATCAAACAGGGAAAACACTGAAGCTTTCTTT. As protein: CAGRSNRENTEAFF.

The rearrangement links TRBV18 to TRBJ1-5; TRBD1 agrees at 7 bases. Germline V gene sequence: CDR1 KGHSH, CDR2 LQKENI. The CDR3 sequence is 14 residues long. After removal of 3 bases from V and 4 bases from J, the junction contained 3 bases not matched to a gene. The CDR3 DNA reads TGTGCCAGCTCACCTACGACAGGGAATCAGCCCCAGCATTTT. Protein: CASSPTTGNQPQHF. The variable domain in full, completed from reference TRBV18 and TRBJ1-5, reads NAGVMQNPRHLVRRRGQEARLRCSPMKGHSHVYWYRQLPEEGLKFMVYLQKENIIDESGMPKERFSAEFPKEGPSILRIQQVVRGDSAAYFCASSPTTGNQPQHFGDGTRLSIL.

The CDR3 spells CASSQEPGNEQYF. The DNA of the CDR3 is TGCGCCAGCAGCCAGGAACCCGGGAACGAGCAGTACTTC. This chain uses TRBV4-1 with TRBJ2-7; a weak D match, TRBD2 (5 bases). The CDR3 covers 13 residues. Between the trimmed V and J ends, which lost 3 bases and 5 bases, there was a span of 11 bases. Germline V gene lookup returns CDR1 MGHRA and CDR2 YSYEKL.

The genes are TRBV5-1 and TRBJ2-1, with TRBD2 matching over 10 bases. This CDR3 is built from 17 residues. Germline V gene data show CDR1 as SGHRS and CDR2 as YFSETQ. The junction had 15 bases not matched to a gene; V was cut back by 4 bases and J by 8 bases. CDR3 sequence (DNA): TGCGCCAGCAGCCTTCCAGCGGGAGGGCCGACTGTCGATGAGCAGTTCTTC. This translates into CASSLPAGGPTVDEQFF.

This chain joins TRBV5-1 and TRBJ2-6; the D gene is possibly TRBD1 (6 bases). This CDR3 spans 15 amino acids. Trimming removed 2 bases from V and 2 bases from J, with 8 bases in between. Germline CDR1 is SGHRS and CDR2 is YFSETQ. In nucleotides, the CDR3 is TGCGCCAGCAGCTTATCAGGGGCTGGGGCCAACGTCCTGACTTTC. Amino acids: CASSLSGAGANVLTF.

The genes are TRBV23-1 and TRBJ2-3, with D possibly matching TRBD2 (6 bases). TRBV23-1 is an ORF, and what it does is uncertain. CDR3 size: 19 residues. Deletions cut 7 bases from V and 0 bases from J, with 26 bases between. CDR3 DNA: TGCGCCAGCACTCCCGAGGGCCAGCGGGCTCCAGAAAGCACAGATACGCAGTATTTT. Amino acids: CASTPEGQRAPESTDTQYF.

This clone was detected only once. CDR3: CASRGTANSYNEQFF. CDR3 bases: TGTGCCAGCAGGGGGACAGCGAACTCCTACAATGAGCAGTTCTTC. This chain connects TRBV6-1 to TRBJ2-1; 7 bases fit TRBD1. Losses at the gene ends were 6 bases for V and 0 bases for J; bases not matched to a gene: 5. The CDR3 is made up of 15 amino acids. The germline gives CDR1 MNHNS, CDR2 SASEGT.